Following are 15 T cell receptor beta chains from one sample sequenced in a study of cytomegalovirus exposure and HLA in healthy donors. PCR involved 60 Vbeta and 13 Jbeta primers. The table came from immunoSEQ multiplex PCR; TCRdb's copy has only in-frame clones and leaves some out. The ten most abundant clones cover over 1.5% of a sample with some 130,000 clones. The source material was PBMCs. The receptors stem from a man between 18 and 35 years old in good health and CMV-seronegative.

The gene calls are TRBV7-3 and TRBJ2-3; 10 nucleotides agree with TRBD1. The CDR3 loop spans 16 amino acids. The germline V gene has CDR1 SGHTA and CDR2 FQGTGA. V dropped 3 bases and J dropped 0; count of bases not matched to a gene: 3. CDR3 region: CASSLRTGGSTDTQYF. In DNA form, the CDR3 reads TGTGCCAGCAGCTTGCGGACAGGGGGAAGCACAGATACGCAGTATTTT.

This chain connects TRBV30 to TRBJ1-3; the D is unclear. CDR3 length equals 13 residues. V was trimmed by 1 base and J by 0 bases, leaving 4 bases between them. CDR1 and CDR2 (germline): GTSNPN, SVGIG (reference sequence). This CDR3 is CAWSADSGNTIYF. CDR3 DNA sequence: TGTGCCTGGAGTGCAGACTCTGGAAACACCATATATTTT.

The chain carries TRBV7-2 and TRBJ2-1, with 7 nucleotides matching TRBD2. The CDR3 sequence is 15 residues long. The germline V gene encodes CDR1 SGHTA and CDR2 FQGNSA. The ends lost 3 bases at V and 9 bases at J; junction bases unmatched: 11. CDR3 in DNA: TGTGCCAGCAGCTTCGACCAGCAGGGAGGGAGTGAGCAGTTCTTC. It codes for CASSFDQQGGSEQFF.

The gene calls are TRBV11-2 and TRBJ2-7; D is possibly TRBD2 (5 bases). V gave up 5 bases and J gave up 6 bases, with 8 bases separating them. Germline V gene lookup returns CDR1 SGHAT and CDR2 FQNNGV. The CDR3 covers 11 residues. CDR3 sequence: CASSRTLEQYF. The CDR3 region has the DNA TGTGCCAGCAGCCGGACTCTCGAGCAGTACTTC.

The chain is built from TRBV28 and TRBJ1-6; 9 bases line up with TRBD1. Germline V gene sequence: CDR1 MDHEN, CDR2 SYDVKM. The CDR3 covers 12 residues. Losses at the gene ends were 5 bases for V and 13 bases for J; bases not matched to a gene: 3. The CDR3 DNA reads TGTGCCAGCAGTCCGGGACAGGGTCCCCTCCACTTT. It specifies CASSPGQGPLHF.

The rearrangement uses TRBV27 and TRBJ2-3, with D perhaps TRBD1 (6 bases). CDR1 MNHEY and CDR2 SMNVEV come from the germline V gene (reference sequence). This CDR3 has 16 amino acids. Trimming removed 1 base from V and 0 bases from J, with 11 bases in between. CDR3 protein: CASSLYRTASTDTQYF. CDR3 coding DNA: TGTGCCAGCAGTTTATATAGGACAGCCAGCACAGATACGCAGTATTTT.

This rearrangement joins TRBV5-5 to TRBJ1-3; 8 bases match TRBD1. The junction had 9 bases not matched to a gene; V was cut back by 4 bases and J by 0 bases. There are 17 residues in the CDR3. The germline V gene has CDR1 SGHKS and CDR2 YYEKEE (reference sequence). In DNA form, the CDR3 reads TGTGCCAGCAGCCGGACGGACAGGGAGAGCTCTGGAAACACCATATATTTT. The encoded protein is CASSRTDRESSGNTIYF.

The V gene is TRBV28, the J gene TRBJ2-7, with D possibly matching TRBD1 (5 bases). The germline gives CDR1 MDHEN, CDR2 SYDVKM. Trimming shortened V by 8 bases and J by 3 bases, and 14 bases separated the two germline ends. The CDR3 is 13 residues long. DNA of the CDR3: TGTGCCAGCGCCGCTGACAGCCGCTACGAGCAGTACTTC. The encoded protein is CASAADSRYEQYF.

The chain uses TRBV7-5 and TRBJ1-6; the table's D call of TRBD1 was not tested on the DNA. TRBV7-5 is assigned pseudogene status. The CDR3 runs to 17 residues. The CDR3: CVSGKDSHSLGHSPLHF. CDR3 DNA: TGTGTCAGCGGTAAGGACAGCCATTCCTTGGGGCATTCACCCCTCCACTTT.

This chain uses TRBV7-3 with TRBJ1-1; 7 nucleotides agree with TRBD1. Trimming at V came to 2 bases and at J to 8 bases, leaving 5 bases not matched to a gene. The germline gives CDR1 SGHTA, CDR2 FQGTGA. The CDR3 length is 13 residues. The CDR3 here is CASSLVRGGEAFF. Here the CDR3 DNA reads TGTGCCAGCAGCTTAGTGAGAGGGGGCGAAGCTTTCTTT.

The V gene is TRBV7-9, the J gene TRBJ1-1; no firm D call. Trimming cost V 5 bases and J 1 base, with 8 bases left between them. This CDR3 is 13 amino acids long. The germline gives CDR1 SEHNR, CDR2 FQNEAQ (reference sequence). CDR3 amino acids: CASSPLGNTEAFF. In DNA form, the CDR3 reads TGTGCCAGCAGCCCCCTCGGGAACACTGAAGCTTTCTTT. The full variable domain, in which reference TRBV7-9 and TRBJ1-1 provide the parts outside the CDR3, is DTGVSQNPRHKITKRGQNVTFRCDPISEHNRLYWYRQTLGQGPEFLTYFQNEAQLEKSRLLSDRFSAERPKGSFSTLEIQRTEQGDSAMYLCASSPLGNTEAFFGQGTRLTVV.

J is TRBJ1-2 and V is TRBV28; the D gene is possibly TRBD1 (6 bases). CDR3 length: 14 amino acids. CDR1 is MDHEN, CDR2 SYDVKM, per germline. V was trimmed by 5 bases and J by 4 bases, leaving 14 bases between them. The CDR3 region is CASSPDSEVYGYTF. As DNA, the CDR3 is TGTGCCAGCAGTCCGGACAGTGAGGTCTATGGCTACACCTTC.

V is TRBV5-3 and J is TRBJ2-7, with 9 bases lining up with TRBD1. TRBV5-3 is filed as an ORF, its function uncertain. The V segment lost 6 bases and the J segment 4 bases; nucleotides outside the gene matches: 17. This CDR3 is built from 17 residues. CDR3 in DNA: TGTGCCAGAAAAGGGTGGGACAGGGAGATAATTAGATACGAGCAGTACTTC. It yields the protein CARKGWDREIIRYEQYF.

V gene TRBV28 combines with J gene TRBJ2-3, with D hard to call. CDR3 length: 15 amino acids. Trimming stripped 1 base from V and 2 bases from J, with 10 bases between. Per the germline V gene, CDR1 is MDHEN and CDR2 is SYDVKM. For the CDR3, the DNA is TGTGCCAGCAGTTTATATGGTCGGTACACAGATACGCAGTATTTT. This translates into CASSLYGRYTDTQYF.

The chain uses TRBV4-1 and TRBJ2-2; perhaps TRBD2 as D (7 bases). The CDR3 loop spans 18 amino acids. V lost 5 bases and J lost 0, with 19 bases in between. Germline-derived CDR1 and CDR2 are MGHRA and YSYEKL. CDR3 loop: CASSKRGGGYANTGELFF. The CDR3 bases are TGCGCCAGCAGCAAAAGGGGCGGGGGCTACGCGAACACCGGGGAGCTGTTTTTT.